This T cell receptor (beta chain) derives from a study of T cell responses to AZD1222 COVID-19 vaccine. The germline V gene has CDR1 LGHNA and CDR2 YSLEER. V shed 3 bases and J 2 bases; nucleotides not matched to a gene: 4. This CDR3 has 16 amino acids. Sequencing was performed with immunoSEQ multiplex PCR; in TCRdb, only in-frame clones are kept and a portion is missing. The profile shows 120,000 or so clones, roughly 84% of them singletons. This clonotype was obtained from an adult in good health. The chain couples TRBV4-3 to TRBJ2-7; 13 bases are shared with TRBD2. The source material was peripheral blood, sampled on day 0 of AZD1222 vaccination. CDR3 nucleotide sequence: TGCGCCAGCAGCCAGAAAACTAGCGGGAGGGCCTACGAGCAGTACTTC. Its protein is CASSQKTSGRAYEQYF.